This T cell receptor (beta chain) originates from a study of blood T cell repertoires in COVID-19. The CDR3 spans 16 residues. The germline V gene encodes CDR1 MNHEY and CDR2 SVGAGI. V trimming: 0 bases; J trimming: 9 bases; junction bases outside the gene matches: 11. This clone has a handful of counts. Profiling relied on immunoSEQ multiplex PCR, and the TCRdb table lists in-frame clones only, not all of them. The data hold fewer than 200,000 clones, with about 92% observed a single time. The J gene is TRBJ2-1, the V gene TRBV6-5, with TRBD2 matching 7 bases. The sample was peripheral blood. This sequence originates from a man in his thirties or forties with COVID-19, enrolled during active disease. CDR3 sequence (DNA): TGTGCCAGCAGTTACTCATTCGGACTAGGTATCGGTGAGCAGTTCTTC. This gives the protein CASSYSFGLGIGEQFF.